This TCR beta chain emerged from a study of long-term antiretroviral therapy in people with HIV. Study-level results: HIV repertoires showed narrower CDR3 length ranges than controls.

Version v3.0 of the immunoSEQ assay was performed at survey level. The assay was immunoSEQ multiplex PCR, and TCRdb's table has in-frame clones only and misses some. The table includes 20,000 to 30,000 clones, 85% detected once. Before DNA extraction, roughly 0.95-10 million cryopreserved PBMC were held in the samples. Trimming removed 8 bases from V and 5 bases from J, with 10 bases in between. This CDR3 region has 11 residues. CDR1 and CDR2 (germline): SNHLY, FYNNEI. This clone has more than one count but fewer than ten. What it binds is not known. The gene calls are TRBV2 and TRBJ2-7; no reliable D call. The sample was unsorted PBMCs, taken 2.3 years after starting antiretroviral therapy. The source is a man between 40 and 49 years old with HIV. The CDR3, as DNA: TGTGCCAGCGCTGGAGCGAACGAGCAGTACTTC. Translation gives CASAGANEQYF.